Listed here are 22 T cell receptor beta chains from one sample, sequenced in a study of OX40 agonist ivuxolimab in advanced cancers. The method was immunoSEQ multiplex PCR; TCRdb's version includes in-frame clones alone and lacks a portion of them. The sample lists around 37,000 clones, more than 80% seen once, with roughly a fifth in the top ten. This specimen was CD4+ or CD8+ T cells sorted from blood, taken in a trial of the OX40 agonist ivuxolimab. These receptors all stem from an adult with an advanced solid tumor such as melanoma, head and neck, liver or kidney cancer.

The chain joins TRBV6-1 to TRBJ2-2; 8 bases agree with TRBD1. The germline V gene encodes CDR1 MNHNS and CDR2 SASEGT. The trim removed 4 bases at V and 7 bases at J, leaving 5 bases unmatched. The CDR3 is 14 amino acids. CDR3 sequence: CASSVAGGGGELFF. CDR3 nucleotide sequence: TGTGCCAGCAGTGTGGCAGGGGGCGGCGGGGAGCTGTTTTTT.

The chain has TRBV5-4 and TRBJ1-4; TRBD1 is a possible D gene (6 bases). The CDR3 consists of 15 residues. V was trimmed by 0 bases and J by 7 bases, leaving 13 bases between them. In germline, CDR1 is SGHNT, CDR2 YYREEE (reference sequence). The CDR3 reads CASSLGGGSGEKLFF. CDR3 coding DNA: TGTGCCAGCAGCTTGGGGGGGGGCAGTGGTGAAAAACTGTTTTTT. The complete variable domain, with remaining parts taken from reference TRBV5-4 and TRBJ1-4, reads ETGVTQSPTHLIKTRGQQVTLRCSSQSGHNTVSWYQQALGQGPQFIFQYYREEENGRGNFPPRFSGLQFPNYSSELNVNALELDDSALYLCASSLGGGSGEKLFFGSGTQLSVL.

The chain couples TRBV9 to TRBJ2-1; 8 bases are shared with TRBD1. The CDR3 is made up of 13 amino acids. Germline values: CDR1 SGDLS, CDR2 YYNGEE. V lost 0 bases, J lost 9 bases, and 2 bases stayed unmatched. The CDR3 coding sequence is TGTGCCAGCAGCGTAGCAGGGGGCGCTGAGCAGTTCTTC. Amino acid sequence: CASSVAGGAEQFF.

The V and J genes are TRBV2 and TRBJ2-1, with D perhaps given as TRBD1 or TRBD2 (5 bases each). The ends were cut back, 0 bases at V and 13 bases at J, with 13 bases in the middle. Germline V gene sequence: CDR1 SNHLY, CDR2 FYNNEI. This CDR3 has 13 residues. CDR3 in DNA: TGTGCCAGCAGTGAAGCGCTCACTGGGGGACAGTTCTTC. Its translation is CASSEALTGGQFF.

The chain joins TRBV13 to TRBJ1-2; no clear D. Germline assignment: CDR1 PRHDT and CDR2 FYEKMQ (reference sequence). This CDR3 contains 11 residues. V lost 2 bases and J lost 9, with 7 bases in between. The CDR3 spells CASSLLRSYTF. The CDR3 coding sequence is TGTGCCAGCAGCTTACTTAGGAGCTACACCTTC.

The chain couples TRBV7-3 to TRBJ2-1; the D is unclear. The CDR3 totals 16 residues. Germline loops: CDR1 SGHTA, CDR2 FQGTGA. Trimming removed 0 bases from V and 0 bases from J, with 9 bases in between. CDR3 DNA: TGTGCCAGCAGCTTAACGTACGGTCGCTCCTACAATGAGCAGTTCTTC. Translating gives CASSLTYGRSYNEQFF. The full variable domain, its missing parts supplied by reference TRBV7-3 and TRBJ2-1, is GAGVSQTPSNKVTEKGKYVELRCDPISGHTALYWYRQSLGQGPEFLIYFQGTGAADDSGLPNDRFFAVRPEGSVSTLKIQRTERGDSAVYLCASSLTYGRSYNEQFFGPGTRLTVL.

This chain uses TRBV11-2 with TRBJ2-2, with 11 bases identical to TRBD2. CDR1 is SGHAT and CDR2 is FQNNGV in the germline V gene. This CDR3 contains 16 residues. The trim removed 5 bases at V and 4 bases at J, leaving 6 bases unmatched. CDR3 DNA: TGTGCCAGCAGCGGTGGGACTAGCGGAGTCACCGGGGAGCTGTTTTTT. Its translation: CASSGGTSGVTGELFF.

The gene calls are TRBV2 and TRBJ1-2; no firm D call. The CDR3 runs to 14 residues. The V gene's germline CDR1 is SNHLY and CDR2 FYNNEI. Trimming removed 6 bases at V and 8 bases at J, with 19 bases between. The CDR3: CASRGRQTVGGYTF. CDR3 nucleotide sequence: TGTGCCAGCAGAGGGAGGCAAACGGTGGGGGGCTACACCTTC.

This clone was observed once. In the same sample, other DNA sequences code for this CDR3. CDR3: CASSLRGAGDTQYF. DNA of the CDR3: TGTGCCAGCAGCTTAAGAGGGGCCGGCGATACGCAGTATTTT. The V call is TRBV7-3, the J call TRBJ2-3; the D call may be TRBD1 or TRBD2 (5 bases each). Per germline, CDR1 SGHTA and CDR2 FQGTGA. V was cut by 1 base and J by 6 bases, with 11 bases left in between. The CDR3 is 14 residues long. The full variable domain, with the rest looked up from reference TRBV7-3 and TRBJ2-3, is GAGVSQTPSNKVTEKGKYVELRCDPISGHTALYWYRQSLGQGPEFLIYFQGTGAADDSGLPNDRFFAVRPEGSVSTLKIQRTERGDSAVYLCASSLRGAGDTQYFGPGTRLTVL.

CDR3 nucleotide sequence: TGTGCCAGCAGGGACGGACTAGCGGGACCCCCCTACGAGCAGTACTTC. As protein: CASRDGLAGPPYEQYF. The rearrangement uses TRBV14 and TRBJ2-7; 12 bases are shared with TRBD2. The V and J ends lost 6 bases and 2 bases, in that order; junction bases with no gene match: 8. The CDR3 has 16 residues. CDR1 is SGHDN and CDR2 is FVKESK in the germline V gene.

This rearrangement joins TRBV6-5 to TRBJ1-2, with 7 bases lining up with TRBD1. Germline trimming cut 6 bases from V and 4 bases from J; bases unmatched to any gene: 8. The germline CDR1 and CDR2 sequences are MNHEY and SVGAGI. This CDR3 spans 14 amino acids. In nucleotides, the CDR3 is TGTGCCAGCAGCCGAGGGACAGAACTCTATGGCTACACCTTC. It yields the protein CASSRGTELYGYTF.

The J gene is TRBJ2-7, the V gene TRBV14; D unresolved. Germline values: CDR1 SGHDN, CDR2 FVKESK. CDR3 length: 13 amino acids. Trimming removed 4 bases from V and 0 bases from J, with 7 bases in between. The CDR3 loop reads CASSPGISYEQYF. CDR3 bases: TGTGCCAGCAGCCCTGGGATCTCCTACGAGCAGTACTTC.

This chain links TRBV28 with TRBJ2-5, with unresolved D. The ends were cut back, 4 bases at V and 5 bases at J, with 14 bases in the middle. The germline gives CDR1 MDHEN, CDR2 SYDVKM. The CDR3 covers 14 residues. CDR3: CASSSPPGRETQYF. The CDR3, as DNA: TGTGCCAGCAGTTCCCCACCGGGCAGGGAGACCCAGTACTTC.

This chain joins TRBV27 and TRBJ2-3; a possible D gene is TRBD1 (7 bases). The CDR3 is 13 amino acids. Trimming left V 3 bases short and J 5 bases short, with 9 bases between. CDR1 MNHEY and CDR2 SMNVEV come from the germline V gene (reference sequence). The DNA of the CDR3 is TGTGCCAGCAGTTTCCAGGGGGGAGATACGCAGTATTTT. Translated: CASSFQGGDTQYF.

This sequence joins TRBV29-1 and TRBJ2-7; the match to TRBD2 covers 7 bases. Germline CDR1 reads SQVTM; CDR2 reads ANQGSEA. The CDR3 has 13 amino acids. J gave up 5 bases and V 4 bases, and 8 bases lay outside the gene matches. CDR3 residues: CSVGIIAGDEQYF. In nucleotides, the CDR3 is TGCAGCGTTGGGATTATTGCGGGAGACGAGCAGTACTTC.

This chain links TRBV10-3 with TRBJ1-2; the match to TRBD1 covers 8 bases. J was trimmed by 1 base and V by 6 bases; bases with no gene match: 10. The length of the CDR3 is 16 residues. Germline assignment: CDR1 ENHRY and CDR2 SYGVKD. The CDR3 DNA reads TGTGCCATCAGACAAGCGGGACAGGCGGGTAACTATGGCTACACCTTC. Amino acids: CAIRQAGQAGNYGYTF.

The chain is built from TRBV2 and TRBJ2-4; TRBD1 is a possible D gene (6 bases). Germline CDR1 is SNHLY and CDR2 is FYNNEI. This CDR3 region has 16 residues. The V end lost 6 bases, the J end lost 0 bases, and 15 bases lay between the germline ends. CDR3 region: CASSQPYRAAKNIQYF. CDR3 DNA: TGTGCCAGCAGCCAGCCCTACAGGGCAGCCAAAAACATTCAGTACTTC.

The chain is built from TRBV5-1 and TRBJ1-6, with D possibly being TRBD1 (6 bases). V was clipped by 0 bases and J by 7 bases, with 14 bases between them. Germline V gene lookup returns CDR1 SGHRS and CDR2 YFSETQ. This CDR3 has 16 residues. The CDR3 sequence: CASSLEAQGKNSPLHF. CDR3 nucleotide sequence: TGCGCCAGCAGCTTGGAAGCGCAGGGGAAAAATTCACCCCTCCACTTT.

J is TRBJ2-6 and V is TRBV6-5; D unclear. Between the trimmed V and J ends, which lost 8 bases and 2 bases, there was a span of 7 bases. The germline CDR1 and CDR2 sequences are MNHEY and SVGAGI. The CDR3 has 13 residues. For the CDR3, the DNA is TGTGCCAGCGGATCGACTGGGGCCAACGTCCTGACTTTC. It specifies CASGSTGANVLTF.

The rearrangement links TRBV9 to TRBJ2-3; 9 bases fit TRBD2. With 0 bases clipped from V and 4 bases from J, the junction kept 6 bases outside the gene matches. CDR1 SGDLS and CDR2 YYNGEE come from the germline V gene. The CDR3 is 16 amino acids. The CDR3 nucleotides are TGTGCCAGCAGCGTAGGACCAGCGGGAGGTTCAGATACGCAGTATTTT. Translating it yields CASSVGPAGGSDTQYF.

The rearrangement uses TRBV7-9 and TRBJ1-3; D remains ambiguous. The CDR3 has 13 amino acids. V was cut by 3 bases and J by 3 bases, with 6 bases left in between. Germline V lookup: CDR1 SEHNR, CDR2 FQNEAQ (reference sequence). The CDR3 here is CASSLGGGNTIYF. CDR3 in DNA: TGTGCCAGCAGCTTGGGTGGTGGAAACACCATATATTTT.

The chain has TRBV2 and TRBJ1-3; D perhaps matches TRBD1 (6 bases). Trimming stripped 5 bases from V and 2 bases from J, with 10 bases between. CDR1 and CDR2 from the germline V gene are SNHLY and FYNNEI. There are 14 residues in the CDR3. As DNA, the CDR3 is TGTGCCAGCAGTCCAGGGGAAGCTGGAAACACCATATATTTT. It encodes CASSPGEAGNTIYF. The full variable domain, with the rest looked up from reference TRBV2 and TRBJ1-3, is EPEVTQTPSHQVTQMGQEVILRCVPISNHLYFYWYRQILGQKVEFLVSFYNNEISEKSEIFDDQFSVERPDGSNFTLKIRSTKLEDSAMYFCASSPGEAGNTIYFGEGSWLTVV.